This entry lists 30 T cell receptor beta chains sequenced from one sample in a study of Graves' ophthalmopathy and Graves' hyperthyroidism. Amplified TCR beta CDR3 regions were obtained using RNA transcripts as template. RT-PCR in the first round used HTBI primers; a second-round multiplex PCR followed. A single record per CDR3 protein comes from TCRdb applying MiXCR to the multiplex PCR reads. The profile shows about 500,000 distinct CDR3 sequences, around 15% of them singletons. Sequenced input: blood. The origin of the receptors is a woman aged 30 to 39 with Graves' ophthalmopathy.

This clonotype was seen ten or more times. The chain joins TRBV12-3 or TRBV12-4 to TRBJ1-1; no definite D call. The V gene lost 5 bases and the J gene lost 2 bases, with 15 bases spanning the gap. This CDR3 has 15 amino acids. In DNA, the CDR3 is TGTGCCAGCAGTCCCCCCGGACGGATAAACACTGAAGCTTTCTTT. Its translation is CASSPPGRINTEAFF.

The chain combines TRBV6-5 with TRBJ1-5, with D tentatively TRBD1 (6 bases). V shed 2 bases and J shed 7 bases, with 12 bases lying between them. The CDR3 covers 14 residues. Germline loops: CDR1 MNHEY, CDR2 SVGAGI. The CDR3 DNA follows: TGTGCCAGCAGTTACCCAGACAGGAACCAGCCCCAGCATTTT. This translates into CASSYPDRNQPQHF.

This clonotype was recorded a few times. CDR3 sequence reads: CASSQVSPRDTEAFF. The CDR3 nucleotides are TGCGCCAGCAGCCAAGTCAGCCCGAGGGACACTGAAGCTTTCTTT. The chain links TRBV4-1 to TRBJ1-1; the D is unclear. V was clipped by 1 base and J by 3 bases, with 12 bases between them. The CDR3 spans 15 residues. CDR1 is MGHRA, CDR2 YSYEKL, per germline.

This clonotype was counted between two and nine times. The chain has TRBV5-1 and TRBJ2-7; 7 bases are a match to TRBD1. This CDR3 region has 16 residues. The V segment lost 2 bases and the J segment 2 bases; nucleotides outside the gene matches: 10. Germline CDR1 and CDR2: SGHRS and YFSETQ. CDR3 sequence: CASSFPGQEYTYEQYF. CDR3 DNA sequence: TGCGCCAGCAGCTTCCCCGGACAGGAGTATACCTACGAGCAGTACTTC.

This clonotype was recorded many times. The genes are TRBV6-1 and TRBJ1-6; 10 bases are shared with TRBD1. After removal of 2 bases from V and 7 bases from J, the junction contained 2 bases not matched to a gene. This CDR3 has 15 amino acids. The germline V gene has CDR1 MNHNS and CDR2 SASEGT. The CDR3, as DNA: TGTGCCAGCAGTGAAATGACAGGGGGCAATTCACCCCTCCACTTT. It yields the protein CASSEMTGGNSPLHF.

This clonotype was found a few times. V usage is TRBV18 and J usage is TRBJ2-7; 7 bases line up with TRBD2. Trimming removed 2 bases from V and 0 bases from J; junction bases left unmatched: 4. Germline V gene lookup returns CDR1 KGHSH and CDR2 LQKENI. CDR3 size: 15 residues. CDR3 protein: CASSPGAGSSYEQYF. The DNA of the CDR3 is TGTGCCAGCTCACCAGGAGCGGGGAGCTCCTACGAGCAGTACTTC. The full variable domain, in which reference TRBV18 and TRBJ2-7 provide the parts outside the CDR3, is NAGVMQNPRHLVRRRGQEARLRCSPMKGHSHVYWYRQLPEEGLKFMVYLQKENIIDESGMPKERFSAEFPKEGPSILRIQQVVRGDSAAYFCASSPGAGSSYEQYFGPGTRLTVT.

This clonotype has a count of ten or more. The genes are TRBV6-2 or TRBV6-3 and TRBJ2-5; 7 bases line up with TRBD2. Trimming took 6 bases from V and 5 from J; bases not matched to a gene: 18. Germline lookup yields CDR1 MNHEY and CDR2 SVGEGT. This CDR3 contains 17 residues. The CDR3 sequence: CASSLRGSGRSRETQYF. CDR3 DNA: TGTGCCAGCAGCCTTCGGGGTAGCGGGCGATCACGGGAGACCCAGTACTTC.

The sample holds many counts of this clonotype. The chain employs TRBV2 and TRBJ1-1; D unclear. Trimming left V 8 bases short and J 1 base short, with 5 bases between. The V gene's germline CDR1 is SNHLY and CDR2 FYNNEI. There are 11 residues in the CDR3. CDR3 amino acids: CASLENTEAFF. The CDR3 DNA is TGTGCCAGCCTGGAGAACACTGAAGCTTTCTTT.

This clonotype was seen many times. The V call is TRBV10-3, the J call TRBJ1-5; 11 bases fit TRBD1. This CDR3 comprises 14 residues. V lost 6 bases to trimming and J lost 4 bases; unmatched junction nucleotides: 2. Germline loops: CDR1 ENHRY, CDR2 SYGVKD. CDR3 amino acids: CAIRGQGGNQPQHF. In DNA form, the CDR3 reads TGTGCCATCAGGGGACAGGGGGGTAATCAGCCCCAGCATTTT.

This clonotype was recorded many times. This chain links TRBV5-1 with TRBJ2-7, with TRBD2 as a possible D gene (6 bases). Germline V gene data show CDR1 as SGHRS and CDR2 as YFSETQ. There are 15 residues in the CDR3. Trimming took off 0 bases at V and 5 bases at J, with 15 bases between the two ends. The CDR3 sequence is CASSLASGLGDEQYF. The CDR3 DNA reads TGCGCCAGCAGCTTGGCCTCGGGACTTGGGGACGAGCAGTACTTC.

This clonotype was recorded many times. This CDR3 reads CASSLDSPGELFF. CDR3 coding DNA: TGTGCCAGCAGCTTAGATAGCCCCGGGGAGCTGTTTTTT. This chain links TRBV7-2 with TRBJ2-2; D ambiguous. Trimming took off 1 base at V and 6 bases at J, with 6 bases between the two ends. The CDR3 is made up of 13 amino acids. CDR1 is SGHTA, CDR2 FQGNSA, per germline.

This clonotype was seen ten or more times. The chain recombines TRBV12-3 or TRBV12-4 with TRBJ1-5, with unresolved D. This CDR3 is built from 13 residues. V was pared by 3 bases and J by 7 bases, with 10 bases between. CDR3 DNA sequence: TGTGCCAGCAGTTTCGGCGGGGAACAGCCCCAGCATTTT. This encodes CASSFGGEQPQHF.

At least ten counts were recorded for this clonotype. One junction end disagrees with the germline gene, perhaps due to a read error. The chain uses TRBV27 and TRBJ2-7, with D possibly matching TRBD2 (6 bases). This CDR3 is built from 14 residues. The germline CDR1 and CDR2 sequences are MNHEY and SMNVEV (reference sequence). CDR3 in DNA: TGTGCCAGCAGTACTGTGGAGGGCACCTACGGGCAGTACTTC. This encodes CASSTVEGTYGQYF.

This clonotype occurred many times. This rearrangement joins TRBV27 to TRBJ1-1; D gene ambiguous. Between the trimmed V and J ends, which lost 5 bases and 5 bases, there was a span of 12 bases. Germline V CDR1 and CDR2: MNHEY, SMNVEV (reference sequence). The CDR3 extends over 13 amino acids. CDR3 sequence reads: CASSQYGRTEAFF. CDR3 sequence (DNA): TGTGCCAGCAGTCAGTACGGTAGGACTGAAGCTTTCTTT.

This clonotype occurred many times. The rearrangement uses TRBV6-1 and TRBJ1-1; no reliable D call. Germline CDR1 and CDR2: MNHNS and SASEGT. Trimming shortened V by 4 bases and J by 8 bases, and 17 bases separated the two germline ends. The CDR3 runs 14 residues. The CDR3 loop is CASSANQEGGEAFF. The CDR3 coding sequence is TGTGCCAGCAGTGCCAACCAGGAGGGAGGGGAAGCTTTCTTT.

The table lists this clonotype with many counts. This chain uses TRBV27 with TRBJ1-6; D might be TRBD1 (6 bases). The V and J ends lost 0 bases and 2 bases respectively, with 17 bases between them. Germline V gene lookup returns CDR1 MNHEY and CDR2 SMNVEV (reference sequence). This CDR3 has 19 amino acids. CDR3 loop: CASSLSRPWGLTYNSPLHF. The CDR3 nucleotides read TGTGCCAGCAGTTTATCCAGGCCATGGGGGCTGACCTATAATTCACCCCTCCACTTT.

This clonotype came up many times. The V and J genes are TRBV28 and TRBJ1-3; maybe TRBD1 (5 bases). The CDR3 length is 15 residues. V was trimmed by 6 bases and J by 0 bases, leaving 12 bases between them. Germline CDR1 reads MDHEN; CDR2 reads SYDVKM. Here the CDR3 reads CASRAGVSSGNTIYF. In DNA, the CDR3 is TGTGCCAGCAGGGCGGGGGTCAGCTCTGGAAACACCATATATTTT.

The chain employs TRBV12-5 and TRBJ1-1; possible D gene TRBD1, 6 bases. Between the trimmed V and J ends, which lost 5 bases and 0 bases, there was a span of 13 bases. In germline, CDR1 is LGHNT, CDR2 FRNRAP. This CDR3 region has 15 residues. In DNA, the CDR3 is TGTGCTAGTGGTAATCAGGGGTACATGAACACTGAAGCTTTCTTT. This encodes CASGNQGYMNTEAFF. Based on the CDR3 plus reference TRBV12-5 and TRBJ1-1, the full variable domain is DARVTQTPRHKVTEMGQEVTMRCQPILGHNTVFWYRQTMMQGLELLAYFRNRAPLDDSGMPKDRFSAEMPDATLATLKIQPSEPRDSAVYFCASGNQGYMNTEAFFGQGTRLTVV.

This clonotype was counted many times. This chain joins TRBV19 and TRBJ1-1, with a weak D call TRBD1 (5 bases). With 5 bases removed from V and 1 base from J, the gap between germline ends came to 14 bases. Per germline, CDR1 LNHDA and CDR2 SQIVND (reference sequence). The CDR3 has 15 residues. CDR3 DNA sequence: TGTGCCAGTAGTCCTTTCTGGACACCGAACACTGAAGCTTTCTTT. Protein product: CASSPFWTPNTEAFF.

This clonotype came up many times. This chain connects TRBV4-1 to TRBJ1-5; D uncertain. This CDR3 is 15 amino acids long. The germline V gene has CDR1 MGHRA and CDR2 YSYEKL. With 5 bases removed from V and 2 bases from J, the gap between germline ends came to 13 bases. CDR3: CASSNQREGNQPQHF. DNA for the CDR3: TGCGCCAGCAGCAACCAACGGGAGGGCAATCAGCCCCAGCATTTT.

This clonotype showed up many times. This chain connects TRBV20-1 to TRBJ2-5, with D unresolved. The CDR3 covers 14 residues. Trimming shortened V by 3 bases and J by 1 base, and 12 bases separated the two germline ends. Germline V lookup: CDR1 DFQATT, CDR2 SNEGSKA (reference sequence). CDR3 in amino acids: CSASQWQLQETQYF. The CDR3 nucleotides are TGCAGTGCTAGTCAGTGGCAGCTCCAAGAGACCCAGTACTTC.

Worth noting for this clonotype: A junction boundary mismatches the germline segment, possibly from a read error. The rearrangement joins TRBV20-1 to TRBJ2-7, with D tentatively TRBD1 (6 bases). Germline V gene sequence: CDR1 DFQATT, CDR2 SNEGSKA (reference sequence). The CDR3 has 15 residues. This chain's CDR3 is CSAREVSTGTYGQYF. CDR3 in DNA: TGCAGTGCTAGAGAAGTCAGCACAGGGACCTACGGGCAGTACTTC.

The chain joins TRBV3-1 to TRBJ2-5, with 15 bases lining up with TRBD2. The germline V gene has CDR1 LGHDT and CDR2 YNNKEL (reference sequence). The CDR3 runs 18 residues. The J segment lost 6 bases and the V segment lost 0 bases, leaving 8 bases of the junction unmatched. CDR3 sequence: CASSQELWGLAGGKTQYF. Written as DNA, the CDR3 is TGTGCCAGCAGCCAAGAACTTTGGGGACTAGCGGGAGGAAAGACCCAGTACTTC.

V and J are TRBV5-4 and TRBJ1-1, with D unresolved. The CDR3 length is 18 residues. CDR1 and CDR2 from the germline V gene are SGHNT and YYREEE (reference sequence). Trimming removed 3 bases from V and 0 bases from J, with 21 bases in between. DNA for the CDR3: TGTGCCAGCAGCTCCAGACGGACTCCCCATTTGATGAACACTGAAGCTTTCTTT. The encoded protein is CASSSRRTPHLMNTEAFF.

This clonotype appeared many times. The J gene is TRBJ2-7, the V gene TRBV7-9; 7 bases fit TRBD2. V lost 7 bases, J lost 0 bases, and 9 bases stayed unmatched. Germline loops: CDR1 SEHNR, CDR2 FQNEAQ (reference sequence). This CDR3 spans 15 amino acids. CDR3 nucleotides: TGTGCCAGCACACCGAGGGGCGGGAGCTCCTACGAGCAGTACTTC. Translating it yields CASTPRGGSSYEQYF.

Note on this clonotype: This could be a read error, since a much larger clone is one nucleotide away. The rearrangement links TRBV4-2 to TRBJ2-2; 10 bases fit TRBD2. This CDR3 is 16 amino acids long. Germline assignment: CDR1 LGHNA and CDR2 YNFKEQ. CDR3 sequence: CVSSHEAGGVTGELFF. DNA for the CDR3: TGTGTCAGCAGCCACGAAGCGGGGGGGGTCACCGGGGAGCTGTTTTTT.

In this sample, this clonotype turned up many times. This chain joins TRBV7-9 and TRBJ1-2; D is unresolved. V shed 1 base and J shed 4 bases, with 19 bases lying between them. CDR3 length equals 17 residues. Germline loops: CDR1 SEHNR, CDR2 FQNEAQ (reference sequence). Here the CDR3 reads CASSLVVWAGIRYGYTF. CDR3 nucleotides: TGTGCCAGCAGCTTAGTTGTCTGGGCAGGAATTCGCTATGGCTACACCTTC. Full variable domain (rest looked up from reference TRBV7-9 and TRBJ1-2): DTGVSQNPRHKITKRGQNVTFRCDPISEHNRLYWYRQTLGQGPEFLTYFQNEAQLEKSRLLSDRFSAERPKGSFSTLEIQRTEQGDSAMYLCASSLVVWAGIRYGYTFGSGTRLTVV.

For this clonotype: Just one base apart from a much larger clone, this may be a read error. The chain recombines TRBV24-1 with TRBJ2-2, with TRBD1 matching 10 bases. CDR1 KGHDR and CDR2 SFDVKD come from the germline V gene. This CDR3 has 15 residues. Here the CDR3 DNA reads TGTGCCGCCAGGGGGACAGGGGATATCACCGGGGAGCTGTTTTTT. Protein product: CAARGTGDITGELFF.

This clonotype was seen at least ten times. The chain combines TRBV20-1 with TRBJ1-2; no firm D call. Germline CDR1 DFQATT, CDR2 SNEGSKA (reference sequence). V lost 0 bases and J 2 bases, leaving 10 bases between the germline ends. The CDR3 is 14 amino acids. CDR3 sequence reads: CSARDAATNYGYTF. The CDR3 bases are TGCAGTGCTAGAGATGCAGCGACGAACTATGGCTACACCTTC.

This clonotype was counted between two and nine times. A read error may produce the germline difference seen at one junction end. The chain is built from TRBV5-1 and TRBJ2-2; the match to TRBD2 covers 11 bases. The CDR3 is made up of 15 amino acids. Germline V gene sequence: CDR1 SGHRS, CDR2 YFSETQ. The CDR3 nucleotides are TGCGCCGGCAGCGAACTAGCGGGAGACACCGGGGAGCTGTTTTTT. This encodes CAGSELAGDTGELFF.